This T cell receptor (beta chain) emerged from a study of a mutant IDH1 vaccine in newly diagnosed glioma. Per germline, CDR1 SGHAT and CDR2 FQNNGV. With 5 bases clipped from V and 3 bases from J, the junction kept 4 bases outside the gene matches. This CDR3 region has 14 residues. Sequencing used immunoSEQ multiplex PCR; TCRdb keeps in-frame clones, though not all of them. This repertoire shows roughly 51,000 clones, 70% to 90% found once; its top ten account for about 2.2%. Regarding time point: baseline, week 1 (first vaccination visit). Treatment in this sample: pre-vaccination baseline after standard-of-care therapy.

The sequencing here drew on PBMCs, taken from a glioma patient treated with radiotherapy, temozolomide or both. The chain recombines TRBV11-2 with TRBJ2-7, with 10 bases fitting TRBD2. The TCR originated in a man between 35 and 55 years old with glioma. For the CDR3, the DNA is TGTGCCAGCAGCATTGCTAGCGGGAGCTACGAGCAGTACTTC. This encodes CASSIASGSYEQYF.